Listed here are 5 T cell receptor beta chains from one sample, sequenced in a study of CD8+ T cells in alopecia areata (dated by TCRdb to 2016 to 2019). Library preparation used the immunoSEQ multiplex PCR assay. To provide template for TCR sequencing, every sample had RNA extracted and reverse transcribed into cDNA. TCRdb took over this immuneACCESS table, retaining in-frame rearrangements with V and J assigned. Such tables are incomplete; in checked studies, under half of the missing clones stem from an unresolved V gene, and the remainder is unexplained. The table for this sample lists approximately 19,000 clones, none of them counted only once. Over 25% of the sample lies in the top ten. Pooled mouse cutaneous lymph node cells were stained for CD4, CD8alpha, NKG2D, NKG2ACE and other markers and were then sorted on a BD Influx. Sequencing was done on a sample of CD8+ T cells sorted from a lymph node. These receptors all stem from a C3H/HeJ mouse with alopecia areata. In terms of MHC, this strain is H2-k.

Worth noting for this clone: Gene names refer to mouse genes. The DNA read from the CDR3 is TGTGCCTGGGGGACAAGGAGCTCCTAT. It codes for CAWGTRSSY. In full, the CDR3 reads CAWGTRSSYEQYF. This chain uses TRBV31 with TRBJ2-7, with D tentatively TRBD1 (6 bases). The CDR3 end falls 4 residues outside the read, so it is completed with the germline J gene. Germline CDR1 and CDR2: GKSSPN and SITVG. Trimming cost V 5 bases and J 0 bases, with 11 bases left between them. This CDR3 has 13 amino acids. The variable domain in full, with the rest retrieved from reference TRBV31 and TRBJ2-7, is AQTIHQWPVAEIKAVGSPLSLGCTIKGKSSPNLYWYWQATGGTLQQLFYSITVGQVESVVQLNLSASRPKDDQFILSTEKLLLSHSGFYLCAWGTRSSYEQYFGPGTRLTVL.

This clone was seen many times. Gene names refer to mouse genes. The CDR3 end lies 4 residues beyond the end of the read and is filled in from the germline J gene. The V call is TRBV13-3, the J call TRBJ2-1; 9 bases map to TRBD1. This CDR3 comprises 14 residues. Germline V gene sequence: CDR1 NNHDY, CDR2 SYVADS. The CDR3 here is CASSPGTGRAEQFF. CDR3 DNA (partial): TGTGCCAGCAGTCCCGGGACAGGGAGAGCT.

In the case of this clone: Germline and genes: mouse. With the read ending 4 residues before the CDR3 end, the germline J gene is used to fill in that end. The rearrangement joins TRBV16 to TRBJ2-2; D is possibly TRBD1 (6 bases). In germline, CDR1 is SGHSA, CDR2 FRNQAP. The CDR3 has 13 residues. V lost 8 bases, J lost 0 bases, and 7 bases lay in between. The CDR3 loop is CASGTSNTGQLYF. CDR3 DNA (partial): TGTGCAAGCGGGACATCAAACACCGGG.

The sample holds a few counts of this clone. Translating the DNA gives a protein that differs from the TCRdb entry at residue 11; the protein shown here is that DNA translation. Gene names refer to mouse genes. The read terminates 3 residues ahead of where the CDR3 ends, so the germline J gene completes it. V gene TRBV19 combines with J gene TRBJ1-3; 8 bases fit TRBD1. Trimming took 5 bases from V and 2 from J; bases not matched to a gene: 3. Germline V gene data show CDR1 as FNHDT and CDR2 as SITEND (reference sequence). The CDR3 loop spans 14 amino acids. The CDR3 protein is CASRSTGAGNTLYF. CDR3 bases read: TGTGCCAGCAGATCGACAGGGGCTGGAAATACG.

The table lists this clone with many counts. Gene names and germline match the mouse. CDR3 amino acids: CASSRETGGAFYEQYF. CDR3 DNA (partial): TGTGCTAGCAGTAGAGAGACTGGGGGGGCTTTCTAT. The chain employs TRBV17 and TRBJ2-7, with 12 bases matching TRBD2. With the read ending 4 residues before the CDR3 end, the germline J gene is used to fill in that end. J lost 3 bases, V lost 0 bases, and 3 bases had no gene match. This CDR3 has 16 amino acids. CDR1 MNHDT and CDR2 YYDKIL come from the germline V gene. The entire variable domain, with the rest obtained from reference TRBV17 and TRBJ2-7, is as follows: DTTVKQNPRYKLARVGKPVNLICSQTMNHDTMYWYQKKPNQAPKLLLFYYDKILNREADTFEKFQSSRPNNSFCSLYIGSAGLEYSAMYLCASSRETGGAFYEQYFGPGTRLTVL.